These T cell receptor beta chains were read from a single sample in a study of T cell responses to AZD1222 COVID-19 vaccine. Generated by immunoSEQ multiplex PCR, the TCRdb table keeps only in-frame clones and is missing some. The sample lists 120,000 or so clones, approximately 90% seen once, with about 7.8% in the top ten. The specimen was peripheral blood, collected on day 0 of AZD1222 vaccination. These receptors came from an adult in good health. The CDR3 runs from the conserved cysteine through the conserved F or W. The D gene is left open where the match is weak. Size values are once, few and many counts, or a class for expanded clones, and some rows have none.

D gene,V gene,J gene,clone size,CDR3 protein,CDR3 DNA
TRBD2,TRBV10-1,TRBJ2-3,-,CASSVAGGHLNTQYF,TGCGCCAGCAGTGTGGCGGGGGGACACCTGAATACGCAGTATTTT
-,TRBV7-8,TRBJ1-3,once,CASSLGGNTIYF,TGTGCCAGCAGCTTGGGAGGAAACACCATATATTTT
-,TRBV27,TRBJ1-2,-,CASSPPRRDGRYGYTF,TGTGCCAGCAGTCCCCCCCGCAGGGACGGTCGCTATGGCTACACCTTC
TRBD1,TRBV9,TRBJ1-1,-,CASSVQGAARTNTEAFF,TGTGCCAGCAGCGTACAGGGGGCGGCGAGAACCAATACTGAAGCTTTCTTT
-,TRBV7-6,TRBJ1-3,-,CASSLRLGTPGAGNTIYF,TGTGCCAGCAGCTTACGCCTCGGGACGCCTGGCGCTGGAAACACCATATATTTT
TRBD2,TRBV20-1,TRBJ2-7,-,CSARLAGEQYF,TGCAGTGCTAGACTAGCGGGAGAGCAGTACTTC
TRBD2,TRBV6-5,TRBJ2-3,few,CASRDGLAGTDTQYF,TGTGCCAGCAGGGACGGACTAGCGGGGACAGATACGCAGTATTTT
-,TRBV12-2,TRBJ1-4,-,CASRFPSTTNEKLFF,TGTGCAAGTCGCTTCCCAAGTACGACTAATGAAAAACTGTTTTTT
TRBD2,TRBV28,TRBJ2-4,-,CASSFEAGGKNIQYF,TGTGCCAGCAGTTTTGAGGCGGGGGGAAAAAACATTCAGTACTTC
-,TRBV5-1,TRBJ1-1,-,CASSSLQGPEAFF,TGCGCCAGCAGCTCGCTGCAGGGCCCTGAAGCTTTCTTT
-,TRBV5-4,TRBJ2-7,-,CASSLGSTLREQYF,TGTGCCAGCAGCTTAGGCTCCACTCTGCGGGAGCAGTACTTC
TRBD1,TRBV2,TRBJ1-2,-,CASRLTGGSYDGYTF,TGTGCCAGCAGGCTAACAGGGGGCTCCTATGATGGCTACACCTTC
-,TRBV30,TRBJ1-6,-,CAWRPSMQGVIRSPLHF,TGTGCCTGGAGGCCCTCAATGCAGGGCGTCATCCGTTCACCCCTCCACTTT
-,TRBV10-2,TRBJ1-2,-,CASMSVGFYGYTF,TGCGCCAGCATGAGTGTGGGGTTCTATGGCTACACCTTC
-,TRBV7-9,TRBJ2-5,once,CASSFPGAGETQYF,TGTGCCAGCAGCTTCCCGGGGGCGGGAGAGACCCAGTACTTC
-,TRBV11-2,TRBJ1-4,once,CASSTGTRSSTNEKLFF,TGTGCCAGCAGCACCGGGACAAGGTCTTCGACTAATGAAAAACTGTTTTTT
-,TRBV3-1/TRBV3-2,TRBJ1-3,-,CASSDQPTRGNTIYF,TGTGCCAGCAGTGACCAGCCAACACGGGGAAACACCATATATTTT
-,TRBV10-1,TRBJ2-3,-,CASSDMSNTQYF,TGCGCCAGCAGTGACATGAGCAATACGCAGTATTTT
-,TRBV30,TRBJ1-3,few,CASTRGSGNTIYF,TGTGCCTCGACAAGGGGCTCTGGAAACACCATATATTTT
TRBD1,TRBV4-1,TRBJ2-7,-,CASSRDRTYEQYF,TGCGCCAGCAGCCGGGACAGGACATACGAGCAGTACTTC
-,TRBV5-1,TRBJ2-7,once,CASSSPTGLNEQYF,TGCGCCAGCAGCTCACCCACGGGACTGAACGAGCAGTACTTC
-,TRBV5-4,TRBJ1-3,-,CASSPGTGGNTIYF,TGTGCCAGCAGCCCGGGGACGGGCGGAAACACCATATATTTT
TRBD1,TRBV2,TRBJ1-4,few,CASKGTGATNEKLFF,TGTGCCAGCAAAGGGACAGGGGCAACTAATGAAAAACTGTTTTTT
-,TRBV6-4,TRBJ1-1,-,CASSPDMGAEAFF,TGTGCCAGCAGCCCGGATATGGGCGCTGAAGCTTTCTTT
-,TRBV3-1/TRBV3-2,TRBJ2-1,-,CASSQSGGSSYNEQFF,TGTGCCAGCAGCCAATCGGGCGGAAGCTCCTACAATGAGCAGTTCTTC
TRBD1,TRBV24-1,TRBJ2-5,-,CATSDHDRGSETQYF,TGTGCCACCAGTGATCATGACAGGGGGTCGGAGACCCAGTACTTC
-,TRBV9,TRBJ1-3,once,CASSVEFRPERGNTIYF,TGTGCCAGCAGCGTAGAATTTAGGCCCGAGAGGGGAAACACCATATATTTT
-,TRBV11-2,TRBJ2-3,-,CASRFPGRGTDTQYF,TGTGCCAGCAGATTCCCGGGTCGGGGCACAGATACGCAGTATTTT
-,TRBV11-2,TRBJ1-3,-,CASSYLEGNTIYF,TGTGCCAGCAGCTACTTGGAAGGAAACACCATATATTTT
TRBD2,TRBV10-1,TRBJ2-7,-,CASSPGTTYEQYF,TGCGCCAGCAGTCCTGGGACTACCTACGAGCAGTACTTC
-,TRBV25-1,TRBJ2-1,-,CASIQLWTANECGEQFF,TGTGCCAGCATCCAACTCTGGACGGCAAATGAATGTGGTGAGCAGTTCTTC
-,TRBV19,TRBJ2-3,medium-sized,CASSSGYPSDTQYF,TGTGCCAGTAGTTCCGGTTATCCCTCAGATACGCAGTATTTT
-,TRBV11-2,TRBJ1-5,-,CASSNGVTPQHF,TGTGCCAGCAGTAACGGTGTGACGCCCCAGCATTTT
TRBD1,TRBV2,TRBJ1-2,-,CASSHRGGYGYTF,TGTGCCAGCAGCCACAGGGGAGGCTATGGCTACACCTTC
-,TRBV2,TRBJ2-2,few,CASSPEGGQAGELFF,TGTGCCAGCAGCCCCGAGGGGGGGCAGGCCGGGGAGCTGTTTTTT
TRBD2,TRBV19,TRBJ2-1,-,CASSLGLAGYNEQFF,TGTGCCAGTAGTCTAGGACTAGCGGGTTACAATGAGCAGTTCTTC
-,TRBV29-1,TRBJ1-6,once,CSVVDGYNSPLHF,TGCAGCGTTGTGGACGGGTATAATTCACCCCTCCACTTT
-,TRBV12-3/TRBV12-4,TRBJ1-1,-,CASNTVGEAFF,TGTGCCAGCAATACGGTTGGTGAAGCTTTCTTT
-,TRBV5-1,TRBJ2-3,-,CASDRDKSDTQYF,TGCGCCAGCGACCGGGACAAGTCGGATACGCAGTATTTT
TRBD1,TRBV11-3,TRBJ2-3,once,CASSLDRVSTDTQYF,TGTGCCAGCAGCCTGGACAGGGTTAGCACAGATACGCAGTATTTT
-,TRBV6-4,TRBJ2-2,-,CASSANSANTGELFF,TGTGCCAGCAGTGCGAACAGCGCGAACACCGGGGAGCTGTTTTTT
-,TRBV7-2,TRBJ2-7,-,CASSLGGGSKYEQYF,TGTGCCAGCAGCTTAGGAGGAGGCTCAAAATACGAGCAGTACTTC
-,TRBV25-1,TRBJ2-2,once,CASSEMQGNTGELFF,TGTGCCAGCAGTGAGATGCAGGGAAACACCGGGGAGCTGTTTTTT
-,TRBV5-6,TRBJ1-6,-,CASSLVGTYNSPLHF,TGTGCCAGCAGCTTGGTGGGGACCTATAATTCACCCCTCCACTTT
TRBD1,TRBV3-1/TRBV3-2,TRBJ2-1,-,CASSHWDRGREQFF,TGTGCCAGCAGCCACTGGGACAGGGGGAGGGAGCAGTTCTTC
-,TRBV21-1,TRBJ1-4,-,CARADGEKLFF,TGTGCCAGGGCGGACGGAGAAAAACTGTTTTTT